This T cell receptor (beta chain) appears in the sequencing data of a study of T-cell memory formation after mild COVID-19. Overall study context: TCR clusters were largely donor specific.

CDR3 length: 14 residues. The ends were cut back, 5 bases at V and 4 bases at J, with 12 bases in the middle. Germline-derived CDR1 and CDR2 are LNHDA and SQIVND (reference sequence). TCRdb fed the 5' RACE reads into MiXCR, producing one record per CDR3 protein. The sample consists of roughly 600,000 distinct CDR3 sequences, about a sixth of them appearing once. Points on this clonotype: Its antigen is not known.

Study-level results: The main location of contracting CD4+ clones was CM and EM, and that of contracting CD8+ clones was EMRA. There were some responding clones in pre-infection memory, which suggested that cross-reactive memory had joined.

The TCR sequence derives from an adult woman who had mild COVID-19 (a few samples of this study predate the infection). Cell type and time point are not known. Specimen: PBMCs or a T cell subset sorted from them (not recorded which). The V call is TRBV19, the J call TRBJ1-5; D remains unclear. CDR3 residues: CASSLTGYNQPQHF. CDR3 nucleotide sequence: TGTGCCAGTAGTCTCACGGGGTATAATCAGCCCCAGCATTTT.